This T cell receptor beta chain comes out of a study of shared clonotypes between healthy human individuals. V was clipped by 3 bases and J by 6 bases; unmatched bases: 11. CDR1 is SGHVS and CDR2 is FQNEAQ in the germline V gene. The CDR3 contains 15 residues. Some clones are missing from TCRdb's copy, which holds only in-frame ones; the method was immunoSEQ multiplex PCR. The sample consists of 2,500,000 or so clones, 85% to 95% of them appearing once. V usage is TRBV7-8 and J usage is TRBJ2-7; 7 bases match TRBD1. This clonotype was obtained from a man younger than 35 in good health. Some clones in this sample may be carry-over from other donors' samples. Sequencing used naive CD4+ T cells from PBMCs. Specified subset: CD45RA+ positively selected. The CDR3 loop is CASSFRQGRVGEQYF. Written as DNA, the CDR3 is TGTGCCAGCAGCTTTAGACAGGGCAGGGTTGGCGAGCAGTACTTC.